This section outlines one T cell receptor beta chain sequence together with its context. A few counts support this clone. The target of this receptor is not known. The input lacks base qualities; no much larger clone sits a single base away. The sample belongs to a study of cytomegalovirus exposure and HLA in healthy donors (TCRdb year 2017). Regarding the research as a whole: In an earlier analysis of several hundred of the donors, 276 Gb of sequence data and 95 million to 130 million unique TCR beta sequences from roughly 190 million T cells were reported. A later genetic analysis used genome-wide SNP genotypes for about 65% of the roughly 700 donors, treating that subset as a discovery cohort. Typing coverage differed by locus: A, B, C, DRB1 and DQB1 were typed in roughly 620-640 donors, DQA1 in roughly 500, DPA1 in 600 to 610, and DPB1 in roughly 450. Donor age, sex, ethnicity and CMV serostatus were compiled together with the repertoire data. All discovery cohort repertoires had been generated on a single sequencing platform. Rather than drawing on any new phenotypic data, the later analysis identified candidate immune exposures from TCR beta sequences and the way those sequences occurred across donors. Among under 450 genotyped donors of the cohort, an average of roughly 240,000 unique TCR beta nucleotide sequences were sequenced per donor, approximately 20% of them non-productive. Of the roughly 390 genotyped donors, approximately 82% fell in the genetic ancestry cluster associated with self-reported Caucasian donors. Roughly 300 gigabases of sequencing data and roughly 80 million unique TCR sequences made up an early release that covered approximately 620 HLA-typed donors. An earlier analysis of approximately 640 of the donors applied high-throughput TCR beta sequencing to assess whether each TCR beta V gene segment acted as functional or pseudogenic. In a later analysis, previously published TCR beta repertoires from roughly 710 donors were re-analyzed and high-resolution HLA genotyping was added so that TCR occurrence patterns could be studied. HLA typing included class I and class II loci at four-digit resolution. The study aimed to test whether cataloging public T cell receptors could reveal signatures of past pathogen exposure. Along with the roughly 710-subject first cohort, a separate validation cohort of around 110 different subjects was used. The study profiled the T cell repertoires of 500 to 800 subjects by immunosequencing and related them to cytomegalovirus serostatus. To predict cytomegalovirus infection status, the study combined high-throughput TCR immunosequencing, statistical association of individual TCRs with disease status, and machine learning. Roughly 5 DR-DQ haplotypes were handled as single units for association and clustering because linkage in the cohort was strong.

Paper-wide results and their limitations: Three of the identified cytomegalovirus-associated TCR beta chains were confirmed in vitro to be specific for cytomegalovirus antigens. Most CMV-associated TCR beta chains appeared to be HLA-restricted in a later analysis, and the HLA associations seemed to be driven largely by CMV exposure. Most TCR sequences were seen in very few donors, while some public TCRs were found in many individuals. The only immune exposure information available for the cohort was CMV serostatus. Sequencing depth was assumed to be roughly uniform across donors in the presence/absence analyses, though that assumption may not hold. V-gene and J-gene trimming of TCR beta chains was associated with a missense DCLRE1C variant in a later genetic analysis, and the association was replicated in an independent cohort. The 87-base-pair reads could not distinguish some IMGT-functional V segments, including TRBV6-2 and TRBV6-3, so those segments were excluded. The study gave a list of 150 to 200 TCR beta chains associated with cytomegalovirus. The sequencing pipeline was judged likely to have produced a cluster of highly shared sequence variants as a technical artifact. A further reported finding was that TCR beta sequences accurately predicted the HLA-A and HLA-B alleles for most subjects in the first cohort. A later genetic analysis reported fewer N-insertions in productive TCRs among donors in an Asian-associated ancestry cluster than the 666-donor mean. Because counts were too low, seventeen rarely observed V segments, including chromosome 9 orphons, were excluded from the earlier analysis of about 500 of the donors. Broadly in line with IMGT annotations, most TCR beta V segments showed up in productive rearrangements about 90% or about 30% of the time in an earlier analysis of around 550 of the donors. A later analysis found that HLA-associated TCR beta chains were more clonally expanded and had lower generation probabilities than equally common non-associated chains. Only TCR beta chains were sequenced in this cohort, and the absence of alpha or paired-chain data limited detectable features. In a later analysis, the rate of TCR association differed among HLA loci, with DRB1 alleles having the most associated TCRs and HLA-C alleles having the fewest. In a later analysis, several top co-occurrence clusters were reported to appear linked to parvovirus B19, influenza, CMV and Epstein-Barr virus. Linkage disequilibrium might explain the correlated functional status among segregating V segments, but an unknown experimental factor could not be ruled out. Because some donors lacked HLA typing at each locus, the association tests relied only on the typed subset. At a false discovery rate of 0.05, a later analysis linked some 17,000 TCR beta sequences to specific HLA alleles. When HLA alleles, especially DR and DQ, strongly co-occurred, attributing TCR associations to individual alleles was difficult. Cytomegalovirus status was reported to be diagnosed by the classifier with high specificity and sensitivity in both the original and validation cohorts. It was suggested by the authors that the approach could potentially be generalized to other disease states and immunological phenotypes.

The germline V gene encodes CDR1 SGHAT and CDR2 FQNNGV. Including the terminal cysteine and phenylalanine, the CDR3 comprises 13 residues. Kept here is only the CDR3 DNA, which spans 39 bases and is read in frame from base 1. V is cut back by 3 bases and J by 9 bases, with 4 bases in the junction unmatched. The cohort was made up of about 670 healthy bone marrow donors. Cohort members were all nominally healthy when sampled, although unrecorded immune exposures were likely present. The donor was CMV seronegative and was included in the group of a few hundred seronegative cohort members. A peripheral blood sample was collected from each donor, and TCR beta sequencing was performed on peripheral blood mononuclear cells. Genomic DNA was extracted from the blood cell samples with the Qiagen DNeasy Blood Extraction Kit. Library creation used the immunoSEQ multiplex PCR assay. For the multiplex PCR, a mixture combining 60 forward primers for TCR Vbeta segments and 13 reverse primers for TCR Jbeta segments was used. Amplification of the CDR3 region of rearranged TCR beta genes was performed with a multiplex PCR assay on genomic DNA. Amplified TCR beta libraries were sequenced as 87-base-pair reads on the Illumina HiSeq System. For the original study's pipeline: Across the 500 to 850 repertoires, a later analysis counted some 81 million unique TCR beta chains, 9.5 million to 13 million of which were shared by at least two donors. A nearest-neighbor algorithm error-corrected the raw reads and collapsed the reads into unique sequences, merging closely related sequences to remove PCR and sequencing errors. Alignment of CDR3 sequences to IMGT reference sequences was used to assign V, D and J gene segments. For a sequence to be retained, a match of at least six nucleotides was required to both a V gene segment and a J gene segment. A rearrangement counted as productive if the CDR3 had no stop codons and remained in frame with V and J, and every other rearrangement counted as non-productive. Following IMGT convention, CDR3 was defined as the stretch from the second conserved V-encoded cysteine to the conserved J-encoded phenylalanine. Sequences without an unambiguous match to a single V gene segment were excluded from the earlier analysis of 587 of the donors. In an earlier analysis of some 590 of the donors, V segments were called functional above 56.7% productive rearrangements and were called segregating when the between-donor standard deviation exceeded 5%. A statistical classification framework was developed to diagnose cytomegalovirus status using the catalog of TCR beta chain sequences. In a later analysis, V and J genes were assigned by comparing TCR nucleotide sequences against IMGT/GENE-DB human TR gene sequences. The TCRdist pipeline was used in a later analysis to assign CDR3 sequences and most-parsimonious VDJ recombination scenarios. In a later analysis, each TCR beta chain was defined by its CDR3 amino acid sequence together with its V-gene family, and reads lacking a unique V-gene family were excluded. As a way to deal with suspected cross-contamination and a sequencing artifact, a later analysis dropped hundreds of nucleotide sequences that were highly shared and had low generation probability. A later analysis calculated a clonal expansion index for each public chain from normalized within-repertoire ranks of inferred template counts. Generation probabilities in a later analysis came from a VDJ recombination model fitted to out-of-frame rearrangements, and those results were checked against IGoR. In a later analysis, TCR-TCR, TCR-HLA and TCR-CMV co-occurrence was scored with hypergeometric tests, and a repertoire-size bias correction was applied to TCR pairs. To estimate false discovery rates, a later analysis permuted the HLA or CMV assignments 20 times. In a later analysis, co-occurring TCRs were grouped with DBSCAN, and TCRdist sequence similarity was added when clustering was performed within HLA-allele-positive subsets. For co-occurrence clustering, repertoires with fewer than 30,000 or more than 120,000 public chains were excluded, along with about five repertoires with anomalous nucleotide sharing. Sourced from immuneACCESS, this table was stored by TCRdb with only in-frame sequences that have V and J called. A share of the clones is absent; for the studies checked, an unresolved V gene accounts for under half, and the remainder has no known explanation. V, J and clone size derive from that table, while D and trimming were established from the DNA sequence. For this sample the table gives about 160,000 clones, of which roughly 79% were detected only once. The top ten constitute 1.5% to 1.7% of the sample.

The chain is assembled from TRBV11-2 and TRBJ2-2, with 7 central nucleotides matching TRBD1. Sequenced sample: PBMCs. The receptor was derived from a man aged 35 to 55 in good health and CMV-seronegative. The nucleotide sequence reads as follows: TGTGCCAGCAGCTTGGACAGGTTCTGGGAGCTGTTTTTT. It is translated as CASSLDRFWELFF.